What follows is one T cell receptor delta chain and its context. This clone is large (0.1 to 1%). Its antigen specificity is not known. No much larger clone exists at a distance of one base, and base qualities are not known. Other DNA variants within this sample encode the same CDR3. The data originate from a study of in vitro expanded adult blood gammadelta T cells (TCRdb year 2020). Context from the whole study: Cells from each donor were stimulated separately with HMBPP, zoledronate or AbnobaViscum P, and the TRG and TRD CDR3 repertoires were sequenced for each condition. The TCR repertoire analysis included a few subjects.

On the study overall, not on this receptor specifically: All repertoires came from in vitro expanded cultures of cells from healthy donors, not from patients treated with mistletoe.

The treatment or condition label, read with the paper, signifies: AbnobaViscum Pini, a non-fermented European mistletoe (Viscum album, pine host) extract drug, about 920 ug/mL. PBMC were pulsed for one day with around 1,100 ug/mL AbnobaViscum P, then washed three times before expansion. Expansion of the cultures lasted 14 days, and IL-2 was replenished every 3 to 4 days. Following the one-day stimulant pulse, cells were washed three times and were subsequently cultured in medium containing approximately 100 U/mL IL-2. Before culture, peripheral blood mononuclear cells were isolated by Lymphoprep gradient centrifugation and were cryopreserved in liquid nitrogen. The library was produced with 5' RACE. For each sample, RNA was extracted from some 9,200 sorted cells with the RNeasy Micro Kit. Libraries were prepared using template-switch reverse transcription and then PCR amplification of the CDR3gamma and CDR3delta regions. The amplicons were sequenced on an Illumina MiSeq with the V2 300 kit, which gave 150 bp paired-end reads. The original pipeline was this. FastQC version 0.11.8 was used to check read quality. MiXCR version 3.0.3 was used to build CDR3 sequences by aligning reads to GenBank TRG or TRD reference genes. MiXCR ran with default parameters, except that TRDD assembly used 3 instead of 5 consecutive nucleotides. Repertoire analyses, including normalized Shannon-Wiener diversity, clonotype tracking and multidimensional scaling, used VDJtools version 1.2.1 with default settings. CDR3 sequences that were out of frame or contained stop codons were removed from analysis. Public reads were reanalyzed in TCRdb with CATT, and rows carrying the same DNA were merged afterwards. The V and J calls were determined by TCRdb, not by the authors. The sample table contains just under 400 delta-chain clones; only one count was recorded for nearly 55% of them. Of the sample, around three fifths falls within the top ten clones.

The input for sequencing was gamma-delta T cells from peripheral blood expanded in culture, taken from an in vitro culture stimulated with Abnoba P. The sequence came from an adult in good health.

The DNA reads as follows: TGTGCCTGTGACCCTCTTGTACTGGGGGATACGCGCACCGATAAACTCATCTTT. The encoded protein is CACDPLVLGDTRTDKLIF. Recombination linked TRDV2 to TRDJ1; the junction holds 13 bases that match TRDD3. V trim: 3 bases; J trim: 1 base; unmatched bases: 10. CDR1 and CDR2 are drawn from the germline V gene: GEAIGNYY, EKD. The cysteine opens and the phenylalanine closes a CDR3 of 18 amino acids. Only the CDR3 DNA stays, 54 bases, in frame from base 1.